The table lists the clone carrying this T cell receptor beta chain with a few counts. V lost 5 bases to trimming and J lost 12 bases; unmatched junction nucleotides: 12. Per germline, CDR1 SGHVS and CDR2 FNYEAQ. The CDR3 runs 15 residues. The sample belongs to a study of identical twins. From the 5' RACE reads, TCRdb called clonotypes with MiXCR, one entry per CDR3 protein. The sample lists approximately 890,000 distinct CDR3 sequences; approximately 13% were seen once. This sample also belongs to another study, concerning yellow fever vaccine responses in identical twins.

What was sequenced was PBMCs. This clonotype originated in a woman under 30 in good health. J is TRBJ1-4 and V is TRBV7-6, with TRBD1 matching over 10 bases. DNA for the CDR3: TGTGCCAGCAGCCCTTTGGGGACAGGGGTGTTGGAACTGTTTTTT. Its translation is CASSPLGTGVLELFF.